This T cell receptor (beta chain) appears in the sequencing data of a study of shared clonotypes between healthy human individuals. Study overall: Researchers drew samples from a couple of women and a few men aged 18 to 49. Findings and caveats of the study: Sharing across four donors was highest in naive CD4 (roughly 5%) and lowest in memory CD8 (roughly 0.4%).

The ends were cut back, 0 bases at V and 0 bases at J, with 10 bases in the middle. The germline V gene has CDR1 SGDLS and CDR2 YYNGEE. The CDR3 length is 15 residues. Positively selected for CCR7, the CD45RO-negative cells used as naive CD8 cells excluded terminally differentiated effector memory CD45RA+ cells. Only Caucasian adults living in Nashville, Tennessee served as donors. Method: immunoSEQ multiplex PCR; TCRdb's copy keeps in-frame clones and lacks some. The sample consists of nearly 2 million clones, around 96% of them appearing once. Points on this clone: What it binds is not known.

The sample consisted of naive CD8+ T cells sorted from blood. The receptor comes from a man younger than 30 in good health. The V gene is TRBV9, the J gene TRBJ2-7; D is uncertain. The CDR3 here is CASSVDTASSYEQYF. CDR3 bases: TGTGCCAGCAGCGTAGACACCGCCAGCTCCTACGAGCAGTACTTC.